Below are 25 T cell receptor beta chains sequenced from a single sample in a study of blood T cell repertoires in COVID-19. This table comes from immunoSEQ multiplex PCR, and its TCRdb copy is limited to in-frame clones, with some not included. The sample shows approximately 200,000 clones, around 88% of them seen only once. The sample was PBMCs or T cells enriched from blood (not recorded which). These receptors were collected from a woman aged 30 to 39 who had been exposed to COVID-19.

The rearrangement links TRBV5-5 to TRBJ2-3; possible D gene TRBD1, 5 bases. This CDR3 contains 14 residues. Looked up from germline, CDR1 is SGHKS and CDR2 is YYEKEE (reference sequence). Trimming removed 0 bases from V and 5 bases from J, with 10 bases in between. CDR3 amino acids: CASSLAGSGDTQYF. The CDR3 DNA is TGTGCCAGCAGCTTGGCAGGGTCCGGAGATACGCAGTATTTT.

The chain is built from TRBV11-2 and TRBJ2-7, with 8 bases matching TRBD1. CDR1 and CDR2 (germline): SGHAT, FQNNGV. The CDR3 sequence is 13 residues long. The V gene end was trimmed by 8 bases and the J gene end by 4 bases; junction bases not matched to a gene: 7. Here the CDR3 reads CASADRASYEQYF. The CDR3 nucleotides read TGTGCCAGCGCGGACAGGGCATCGTACGAGCAGTACTTC.

This chain uses TRBV2 with TRBJ2-3; 7 positions agree with TRBD1. The germline V gene encodes CDR1 SNHLY and CDR2 FYNNEI. This CDR3 is 15 amino acids long. V dropped 8 bases and J dropped 2; count of bases not matched to a gene: 10. The DNA for the CDR3 is TGTGCCAGCGTTTCTGGAGGACAGGACACAGATACGCAGTATTTT. Translation: CASVSGGQDTDTQYF.

CDR3: CASSLSARRTYNEQFF. The CDR3 DNA is TGTGCCAGCAGCTTGTCGGCTCGGAGGACCTACAATGAGCAGTTCTTC. This chain connects TRBV5-4 to TRBJ2-1; D possibly corresponds to TRBD2 (5 bases). The CDR3 loop spans 16 amino acids. The germline V gene encodes CDR1 SGHNT and CDR2 YYREEE (reference sequence). V lost 1 base and J 2 bases, leaving 13 bases between the germline ends.

The chain recombines TRBV1 with TRBJ2-1; TRBD2, the table's D call, was not compared with the DNA. TRBV1 is marked as a pseudogene. The CDR3 contains 16 residues. CDR3 coding DNA: TGCACCAGCAGCCGGGGGGGTAGACAGTCTTACAATGAGCAGTTCTTC. Its translation: CTSSRGGRQSYNEQFF.

The chain employs TRBV7-8 and TRBJ2-7; D possibly corresponds to TRBD2 (6 bases). In germline, CDR1 is SGHVS, CDR2 FQNEAQ. This CDR3 is built from 12 residues. Between the trimmed V and J ends, which lost 1 base and 6 bases, there was a span of 7 bases. The CDR3 sequence is CASSLDGSEQYF. In nucleotides, the CDR3 is TGTGCCAGCAGCTTAGACGGGAGCGAGCAGTACTTC.

The chain recombines TRBV5-6 with TRBJ2-1; D gene ambiguous. The V gene lost 0 bases and the J gene lost 7 bases, with 8 bases spanning the gap. Germline CDR1 SGHDT, CDR2 YYEEEE. The CDR3 has 13 amino acids. The CDR3 DNA follows: TGTGCCAGCAGCTTGGGGTGGCCTAATGAGCAGTTCTTC. Protein: CASSLGWPNEQFF.

The CDR3 region has the DNA TGTGCCATCAGTGGTTCAGGGGGAGACTACGAGCAGTACTTC. Its translation is CAISGSGGDYEQYF. The chain uses TRBV10-3 and TRBJ2-7; 7 nucleotides match TRBD1. Trimming removed 4 bases from V and 3 bases from J; junction bases left unmatched: 6. From germline, CDR1 is ENHRY and CDR2 SYGVKD. The CDR3 contains 14 residues.

The genes are TRBV25-1 and TRBJ1-2; D might be TRBD1 (5 bases). Germline V gene data show CDR1 as MGHDK and CDR2 as SYGVNS. The CDR3 spans 16 residues. Trimming stripped 2 bases from V and 4 bases from J, with 17 bases between. CDR3 in amino acids: CASSEADSLGVYGYTF. The CDR3 bases are TGTGCCAGCAGTGAAGCAGACAGCCTCGGAGTCTATGGCTACACCTTC.

J is TRBJ1-4 and V is TRBV7-2, with D unresolved. With 1 base removed from V and 8 bases from J, the gap between germline ends came to 11 bases. CDR3 length equals 14 residues. The germline CDR1 and CDR2 sequences are SGHTA and FQGNSA. CDR3 bases: TGTGCCAGCAGCTTAGGAGGGAGTGAGGAAAAACTGTTTTTT. As protein: CASSLGGSEEKLFF.

V usage is TRBV3-1 (or the pseudogene TRBV3-2) and J usage is TRBJ2-7, with 7 nucleotides matching TRBD2. The CDR3 loop spans 14 amino acids. The germline V gene encodes CDR1 LGHDT and CDR2 YNNKEL (reference sequence). The trim removed 4 bases at V and 5 bases at J, leaving 8 bases unmatched. CDR3 loop: CASSREGPAHEQYF. The CDR3 nucleotides read TGTGCCAGCAGCCGGGAGGGACCCGCACACGAGCAGTACTTC.

The chain carries TRBV30 and TRBJ1-1; unclear D gene. The germline CDR1 and CDR2 sequences are GTSNPN and SVGIG (reference sequence). V was shortened by 0 bases and J by 1 base, with 6 bases between the two germline ends. The length of the CDR3 is 13 residues. DNA for the CDR3: TGTGCCTGGAGTGTTCGAGAGAACACTGAAGCTTTCTTT. Translated, it gives CAWSVRENTEAFF.

This clone was seen at least ten times. The chain carries TRBV11-2 and TRBJ1-3; TRBD1 matches at 7 bases. Germline V gives CDR1 SGHAT, CDR2 FQNNGV. Losses at the gene ends were 2 bases for V and 4 bases for J; bases not matched to a gene: 8. CDR3 length: 16 residues. CDR3 DNA: TGTGCCAGCAGCTTAAGAACAGGGGAGTGGGGAAACACCATATATTTT. Its translation is CASSLRTGEWGNTIYF.

V and J are TRBV7-9 and TRBJ1-1, with 9 bases fitting TRBD1. CDR1 is SEHNR and CDR2 is FQNEAQ in the germline V gene (reference sequence). The CDR3 is made up of 15 amino acids. The trim removed 4 bases at V and 0 bases at J, leaving 3 bases unmatched. The CDR3 DNA reads TGTGCCAGCAGCTCCGGGACAGGGATGAACACTGAAGCTTTCTTT. It encodes CASSSGTGMNTEAFF.

V and J are TRBV30 and TRBJ2-2; perhaps TRBD1 as D (6 bases). The CDR3 contains 14 residues. The V end was cut by 4 bases, the J end by 4 bases, with 13 bases between. Germline V gives CDR1 GTSNPN, CDR2 SVGIG (reference sequence). This CDR3 is CAWKPLGGTGELFF. The DNA for the CDR3 is TGTGCCTGGAAGCCCCTAGGGGGCACCGGGGAGCTGTTTTTT.

The chain couples TRBV25-1 to TRBJ2-2, with D perhaps TRBD2 (5 bases). This CDR3 is built from 13 residues. Germline lookup yields CDR1 MGHDK and CDR2 SYGVNS. V was clipped by 4 bases and J by 5 bases, with 8 bases between them. DNA for the CDR3: TGTGCCAGCAGTGGAGGGAGAACCGGGGAGCTGTTTTTT. It is translated as CASSGGRTGELFF.

This clone occurred a few times. V usage is TRBV7-6 and J usage is TRBJ2-2; tentatively, D is TRBD2 (6 bases). Germline lookup yields CDR1 SGHVS and CDR2 FNYEAQ. The CDR3 runs to 15 residues. Trimming pared 0 bases from V and 5 bases from J, leaving 10 bases between. The CDR3: CASSLAAGRTGELFF. In DNA form, the CDR3 reads TGTGCCAGCAGCTTAGCGGCAGGGAGGACCGGGGAGCTGTTTTTT.

The chain employs TRBV24-1 and TRBJ2-3; D gene uncertain. The CDR3 has 12 amino acids. The V gene's germline CDR1 is KGHDR and CDR2 SFDVKD. The ends were cut back, 3 bases at V and 11 bases at J, with 11 bases in the middle. This CDR3 is CATSDPQVQQYF. Here the CDR3 DNA reads TGTGCCACCAGTGATCCGCAGGTGCAGCAGTATTTT.

CDR3 protein: CASSERWALRGYTF. CDR3 DNA: TGTGCCAGCAGTGAAAGGTGGGCCCTTCGGGGCTACACCTTC. The rearrangement links TRBV2 to TRBJ1-2; D is undetermined. The V and J ends lost 2 bases and 8 bases respectively, with 15 bases between them. CDR1 and CDR2 from the germline V gene are SNHLY and FYNNEI. CDR3 length: 14 residues.

In its sample, this clone was seen once. Additional DNA sequences in this sample encode the identical CDR3. The rearrangement joins TRBV12-3 or TRBV12-4 to TRBJ1-1; D ambiguous. CDR3 length: 13 amino acids. V gave up 3 bases and J gave up 1 base, with 6 bases separating them. The CDR3 sequence is CASSLFSNTEAFF. In nucleotides, the CDR3 is TGTGCCAGCAGTTTGTTCTCGAACACTGAAGCTTTCTTT.

V is TRBV3-1 (or the pseudogene TRBV3-2) and J is TRBJ2-7, with D possibly TRBD1 on 5 matching bases. Germline V CDR1 and CDR2: LGHDT, YNNKEL (reference sequence). CDR3 length equals 15 residues. V was clipped by 4 bases and J by 2 bases, with 15 bases between them. The CDR3 sequence is CASSPTAGYPYEQYF. The CDR3 DNA reads TGTGCCAGCAGCCCAACAGCAGGGTACCCCTACGAGCAGTACTTC.

V usage is TRBV5-4 and J usage is TRBJ1-1; tentatively, D is TRBD1 (6 bases). The CDR3 spans 13 residues. Trimming took off 4 bases at V and 7 bases at J, with 14 bases between the two ends. The V gene's germline CDR1 is SGHNT and CDR2 YYREEE (reference sequence). The CDR3 is CASSLQGVNEAFF. DNA of the CDR3: TGTGCCAGCAGCCTACAGGGAGTAAATGAAGCTTTCTTT.

The rearrangement joins TRBV27 to TRBJ2-7; TRBD1 agrees at 8 bases. The CDR3 is 15 amino acids. Germline V gives CDR1 MNHEY, CDR2 SMNVEV (reference sequence). V lost 4 bases to trimming and J lost 3 bases; unmatched junction nucleotides: 8. The CDR3 loop is CASSSAVGQDYEQYF. The CDR3 bases are TGTGCCAGCAGTTCAGCCGTGGGACAGGACTACGAGCAGTACTTC.

The genes are TRBV11-2 and TRBJ2-7; 12 bases map to TRBD1. CDR3 length equals 14 residues. V dropped 4 bases and J dropped 6; count of bases not matched to a gene: 4. Germline V gives CDR1 SGHAT, CDR2 FQNNGV. CDR3 DNA: TGTGCCAGCAGCTCGGGACAGGGGGCCGCCGAGCAGTACTTC. This sequence encodes CASSSGQGAAEQYF. The full variable domain, its missing parts supplied by reference TRBV11-2 and TRBJ2-7, is EAGVAQSPRYKIIEKRQSVAFWCNPISGHATLYWYQQILGQGPKLLIQFQNNGVVDDSQLPKDRFSAERLKGVDSTLKIQPAKLEDSAVYLCASSSGQGAAEQYFGPGTRLTVT.

The chain has TRBV4-1 and TRBJ2-3; 11 bases are shared with TRBD2. The CDR3 has 17 amino acids. The germline V gene has CDR1 MGHRA and CDR2 YSYEKL. V dropped 3 bases and J dropped 6; count of bases not matched to a gene: 11. CDR3 sequence reads: CASSQGSGGAQTDTQYF. The CDR3 DNA sequence: TGCGCCAGCAGCCAGGGTAGCGGGGGGGCTCAGACGGATACGCAGTATTTT.